The 26 T cell receptor beta chains reported below all come from one sample, sequenced in a study of cytomegalovirus exposure and HLA in healthy donors. With 60 Vbeta and 13 Jbeta primers, the PCR was carried out. Clones were read by immunoSEQ multiplex PCR, and TCRdb kept only the in-frame ones, dropping some. This sample has about 61,000 clones, with 87% found just once. Sequencing used PBMCs. These receptor sequences come from a man younger than 35 in good health and CMV-seronegative.

This clone was seen a handful of times. The chain recombines TRBV13 with TRBJ1-1; 9 bases line up with TRBD1. The length of the CDR3 is 15 residues. V lost 4 bases, J lost 0 bases, and 3 bases stayed unmatched. Germline V CDR1 and CDR2: PRHDT, FYEKMQ (reference sequence). The DNA of the CDR3 is TGTGCCAGCAGCTCGGGACAGGGAATGAACACTGAAGCTTTCTTT. Translation gives CASSSGQGMNTEAFF.

The chain recombines TRBV11-3 with TRBJ2-3; D remains unclear. V was shortened by 3 bases and J by 0 bases, with 4 bases between the two germline ends. This CDR3 is 13 amino acids long. The germline V gene has CDR1 SGHNT and CDR2 YENEEA. This chain's CDR3 is CASSLRSTDTQYF. CDR3 nucleotide sequence: TGTGCCAGCAGCTTGCGCAGCACAGATACGCAGTATTTT.

This chain connects TRBV4-1 to TRBJ2-5; 8 bases align to TRBD2. From germline, CDR1 is MGHRA and CDR2 YSYEKL. There are 17 residues in the CDR3. The J segment lost 5 bases and the V segment lost 3 bases, leaving 14 bases of the junction unmatched. CDR3 bases: TGCGCCAGCAGCCAGCCCTCCAAGCGGGGGCGGGGGGAGACCCAGTACTTC. Amino acids: CASSQPSKRGRGETQYF.

The rearrangement uses TRBV30 and TRBJ1-5, with 8 bases that match TRBD1. The CDR3 contains 11 residues. CDR1 and CDR2 from the germline V gene are GTSNPN and SVGIG (reference sequence). The trim removed 6 bases at V and 15 bases at J, leaving 10 bases unmatched. The CDR3 DNA sequence: TGTGCCTGCCCCCTGGGACAGGCGGGGCATTTT. Its protein product is CACPLGQAGHF.

V and J are TRBV11-2 and TRBJ2-7; 7 bases align to TRBD2. The CDR3 totals 14 residues. The V segment lost 6 bases and the J segment 5 bases; nucleotides outside the gene matches: 10. CDR1 is SGHAT, CDR2 FQNNGV, per germline. In nucleotides, the CDR3 is TGTGCCAGCAGGGATGGGGGGGGTACTGACGAGCAGTACTTC. Translating it yields CASRDGGGTDEQYF.

V and J are TRBV6-6 and TRBJ2-3, with 7 bases aligning to TRBD1. J was trimmed by 0 bases and V by 6 bases; bases with no gene match: 6. In germline, CDR1 is MNHNY, CDR2 SVGAGI (reference sequence). This CDR3 region has 15 residues. This CDR3 reads CASRRQGLSTDTQYF. In nucleotides, the CDR3 is TGTGCCAGCAGGCGACAGGGTTTGAGCACAGATACGCAGTATTTT.

The CDR3 sequence: CASSLGQAYNEQFF. For the CDR3, the DNA is TGTGCCAGCAGCTTAGGTCAGGCCTACAATGAGCAGTTCTTC. The chain recombines TRBV7-9 with TRBJ2-1; D uncertain. V lost 1 base, J lost 2 bases, and 6 bases lay in between. CDR1 is SEHNR and CDR2 is FQNEAQ in the germline V gene (reference sequence). CDR3 length equals 14 residues.

V usage is TRBV6-5 and J usage is TRBJ2-7, with a tentative D call TRBD1 (6 bases). Germline V gene data show CDR1 as MNHEY and CDR2 as SVGAGI. V lost 5 bases and J lost 9, with 11 bases in between. The CDR3 is made up of 11 amino acids. The DNA for the CDR3 is TGTGCCAGCAGTCTAGGACAGACGCAGTACTTC. Its translation is CASSLGQTQYF.

In its sample, this clone was seen once. The gene calls are TRBV6-5 and TRBJ1-5, with D unresolved. Trimming shortened V by 3 bases and J by 6 bases, and 12 bases separated the two germline ends. This CDR3 comprises 14 residues. Germline CDR1 reads MNHEY; CDR2 reads SVGAGI. CDR3 DNA: TGTGCCAGCAGTTATACAGCCTCCCTTCAGCCCCAGCATTTT. Translation: CASSYTASLQPQHF.

The chain couples TRBV13 to TRBJ1-1; D unclear. There are 12 residues in the CDR3. CDR1 and CDR2 (germline): PRHDT, FYEKMQ (reference sequence). Trimming took 5 bases from V and 4 from J, leaving 8 bases between them. In DNA form, the CDR3 reads TGTGCCAGCAGCCCCGGTAGCACTGAAGCTTTCTTT. Protein: CASSPGSTEAFF.

The V call is TRBV6-5, the J call TRBJ1-2, with TRBD1 as a possible D gene (6 bases). This CDR3 is 15 amino acids long. V was trimmed by 6 bases and J by 0 bases, leaving 14 bases between them. CDR1 MNHEY and CDR2 SVGAGI come from the germline V gene. CDR3 loop: CASSWGGHTNYGYTF. CDR3 nucleotide sequence: TGTGCCAGCAGCTGGGGGGGACACACTAACTATGGCTACACCTTC.

As concerns this clone: Within the sample, other DNA sequences also encode this same CDR3. The chain combines TRBV5-1 with TRBJ2-7, with TRBD1 identical over 7 bases. The CDR3 loop spans 13 amino acids. After removal of 2 bases from V and 3 bases from J, the junction contained 2 bases not matched to a gene. Germline V gene sequence: CDR1 SGHRS, CDR2 YFSETQ. CDR3 nucleotides: TGCGCCAGCAGCTTTTCAGGGGGCTACGAGCAGTACTTC. Translated: CASSFSGGYEQYF. The full variable domain, with the rest looked up from reference TRBV5-1 and TRBJ2-7, is KAGVTQTPRYLIKTRGQQVTLSCSPISGHRSVSWYQQTPGQGLQFLFEYFSETQRNKGNFPGRFSGRQFSNSRSEMNVSTLELGDSALYLCASSFSGGYEQYFGPGTRLTVT.

This chain joins TRBV10-3 and TRBJ1-4, with D perhaps matching TRBD1 (5 bases). The CDR3 has 15 amino acids. Germline lookup yields CDR1 ENHRY and CDR2 SYGVKD. Trimming removed 2 bases from V and 7 bases from J, with 14 bases in between. The CDR3 sequence is CAISEETGGFEKLFF. The CDR3 nucleotides are TGTGCCATCAGTGAGGAAACCGGGGGTTTTGAAAAACTGTTTTTT.

The chain carries TRBV2 and TRBJ1-1; 9 bases are a match to TRBD1. The V and J ends lost 5 bases and 0 bases, in that order; junction bases with no gene match: 10. The CDR3 contains 17 residues. Germline V gives CDR1 SNHLY, CDR2 FYNNEI. CDR3 coding DNA: TGTGCCAGCAGTCGCGCTACAGGGGGCTGGGTGAACACTGAAGCTTTCTTT. Translated: CASSRATGGWVNTEAFF.

This clone has only a few counts. The gene calls are TRBV5-1 and TRBJ1-6; TRBD1 aligns across 8 bases. This CDR3 has 12 amino acids. Per the germline V gene, CDR1 is SGHRS and CDR2 is YFSETQ. V dropped 5 bases and J dropped 9; count of bases not matched to a gene: 1. CDR3 in amino acids: CASRTGVSPLHF. CDR3 DNA sequence: TGCGCCAGCAGGACAGGGGTTTCACCCCTCCACTTT. The entire variable domain, with the rest obtained from reference TRBV5-1 and TRBJ1-6, is as follows: KAGVTQTPRYLIKTRGQQVTLSCSPISGHRSVSWYQQTPGQGLQFLFEYFSETQRNKGNFPGRFSGRQFSNSRSEMNVSTLELGDSALYLCASRTGVSPLHFGNGTRLTVT.

The chain links TRBV29-1 to TRBJ2-5, with D perhaps TRBD2 (6 bases). The CDR3 sequence is 12 residues long. V shed 2 bases and J shed 4 bases, with 8 bases lying between them. Germline CDR1 reads SQVTM; CDR2 reads ANQGSEA. Here the CDR3 DNA reads TGCAGCGTTGAAATGGGAGGAGAGACCCAGTACTTC. As protein: CSVEMGGETQYF. The entire variable domain, with the rest obtained from reference TRBV29-1 and TRBJ2-5, is as follows: SAVISQKPSRDICQRGTSLTIQCQVDSQVTMMFWYRQQPGQSLTLIATANQGSEATYESGFVIDKFPISRPNLTFSTLTVSNMSPEDSSIYLCSVEMGGETQYFGPGTRLLVL.

The chain carries TRBV30 and TRBJ2-7, with D tentatively TRBD1 (5 bases). The CDR3 length is 13 residues. Germline V gene data show CDR1 as GTSNPN and CDR2 as SVGIG (reference sequence). V gave up 7 bases and J gave up 2 bases, with 15 bases separating them. Written as DNA, the CDR3 is TGTGCCTTCTTAGGGGTGGGCCCCTACGAGCAGTACTTC. This sequence encodes CAFLGVGPYEQYF. Combining the CDR3 with reference TRBV30 and TRBJ2-7 gives the whole variable domain SQTIHQWPATLVQPVGSPLSLECTVEGTSNPNLYWYRQAAGRGLQLLFYSVGIGQISSEVPQNLSASRPQDRQFILSSKKLLLSDSGFYLCAFLGVGPYEQYFGPGTRLTVT.

The chain couples TRBV30 to TRBJ2-1, with 7 bases matching TRBD2. The CDR3 runs 18 residues. V shed 0 bases, J shed 0 bases, and the junction held 11 bases outside the gene matches. Germline loops: CDR1 GTSNPN, CDR2 SVGIG (reference sequence). The CDR3 protein is CAWSVGPSGPSSYNEQFF. DNA for the CDR3: TGTGCCTGGAGTGTAGGGCCTAGCGGCCCGAGCTCCTACAATGAGCAGTTCTTC.

The gene calls are TRBV30 and TRBJ1-1; the match to TRBD1 covers 7 bases. V dropped 7 bases and J dropped 4; count of bases not matched to a gene: 9. This CDR3 is built from 13 residues. CDR1 and CDR2 from the germline V gene are GTSNPN and SVGIG (reference sequence). The CDR3 region is CAFDTTGATEAFF. The DNA of the CDR3 is TGTGCCTTCGATACAACAGGGGCCACTGAAGCTTTCTTT.

This chain links TRBV6-5 with TRBJ1-4; D gene uncertain. Germline lookup yields CDR1 MNHEY and CDR2 SVGAGI. This CDR3 is built from 14 residues. V gave up 6 bases and J gave up 8 bases, with 16 bases separating them. The CDR3 DNA sequence: TGTGCCAGCAGGCTGGAGGAGGACGGAGAAAAACTGTTTTTT. Its protein is CASRLEEDGEKLFF.

In this sample, this clone turned up once. The V and J genes are TRBV25-1 and TRBJ1-6, with D hard to call. The ends were cut back, 3 bases at V and 7 bases at J, with 10 bases in the middle. This CDR3 is built from 14 residues. Germline lookup yields CDR1 MGHDK and CDR2 SYGVNS. The CDR3 protein is CASSEGGRNSPLHF. The DNA for the CDR3 is TGTGCCAGCAGTGAGGGAGGACGGAATTCACCCCTCCACTTT.

The V call is TRBV9, the J call TRBJ1-6; the D is unclear. Germline V CDR1 and CDR2: SGDLS, YYNGEE. V was shortened by 4 bases and J by 0 bases, with 8 bases between the two germline ends. The CDR3 is 15 amino acids. The CDR3 DNA follows: TGTGCCAGCAGCTTCGGGAGCTCCTATAATTCACCCCTCCACTTT. Amino acids: CASSFGSSYNSPLHF.

CDR3 in amino acids: CASSPSGISYEQYF. CDR3 nucleotide sequence: TGTGCCAGCAGTCCTAGCGGTATATCCTACGAGCAGTACTTC. V gene TRBV9 combines with J gene TRBJ2-7; 7 nucleotides align to TRBD2. The CDR3 has 14 residues. Germline CDR1 SGDLS, CDR2 YYNGEE. J was trimmed by 1 base and V by 5 bases; bases with no gene match: 6.

The chain is built from TRBV7-8 and TRBJ1-5; no clear D. Trimming removed 5 bases from V and 4 bases from J, with 9 bases in between. The germline V gene has CDR1 SGHVS and CDR2 FQNEAQ. This CDR3 is 13 amino acids long. The CDR3: CASSPSRNQPQHF. The DNA of the CDR3 is TGTGCCAGCAGCCCATCGCGAAATCAGCCCCAGCATTTT.

CDR3 sequence reads: CASSYYDRVAYGYTF. The CDR3 DNA sequence: TGTGCCAGCAGTTATTACGACAGGGTGGCCTATGGCTACACCTTC. This chain links TRBV6-5 with TRBJ1-2, with 7 bases matching TRBD1. The CDR3 runs to 15 residues. The germline gives CDR1 MNHEY, CDR2 SVGAGI. J was trimmed by 4 bases and V by 3 bases; bases with no gene match: 8.

This sequence joins TRBV7-2 and TRBJ2-7, with unresolved D. The length of the CDR3 is 11 residues. CDR1 SGHTA and CDR2 FQGNSA come from the germline V gene. The germline V and J ends were trimmed by 2 bases and 9 bases, with 8 bases remaining between them. The CDR3 bases are TGTGCCAGCAGCTTAATGGGCAGGCAGTACTTC. It encodes CASSLMGRQYF. Variable domain in full (rest from reference TRBV7-2 and TRBJ2-7): GAGVSQSPSNKVTEKGKDVELRCDPISGHTALYWYRQSLGQGLEFLIYFQGNSAPDKSGLPSDRFSAERTGGSVSTLTIQRTQQEDSAVYLCASSLMGRQYFGPGTRLTVT.